One and the same sample provided the 27 T cell receptor beta chains below, sequenced in a study of blood T cell repertoires in COVID-19. TCRdb keeps only in-frame clones here, not all; method: immunoSEQ multiplex PCR. This table has hundreds of thousands of clones, approximately 80% appearing once. Sequencing was done on a sample of peripheral blood. All receptors come from a woman in her forties or fifties with acute or convalescent COVID-19.

This clone occurred once. The V call is TRBV2, the J call TRBJ2-1; maybe TRBD2 (6 bases). CDR3 length: 12 residues. V was clipped by 8 bases and J by 6 bases, with 11 bases between them. Germline CDR1 SNHLY, CDR2 FYNNEI. In nucleotides, the CDR3 is TGTGCCAGCGGGGGGAATCTCAATGAGCAGTTCTTC. Protein sequence: CASGGNLNEQFF.

The chain has TRBV5-4 and TRBJ2-3; possibly TRBD2 for D (5 bases). CDR1 is SGHNT, CDR2 YYREEE, per germline (reference sequence). The CDR3 is made up of 13 amino acids. V was shortened by 0 bases and J by 5 bases, with 7 bases between the two germline ends. CDR3 DNA: TGTGCCAGCAGCTTGGTGGGGAGAGATACGCAGTATTTT. It specifies CASSLVGRDTQYF.

The V call is TRBV7-2, the J call TRBJ1-6, with unresolved D. V was clipped by 8 bases and J by 7 bases, with 18 bases between them. CDR3 length equals 15 residues. Germline loops: CDR1 SGHTA, CDR2 FQGNSA. The CDR3: CASGPQRVINSPLHF. CDR3 in DNA: TGTGCCAGCGGGCCACAAAGAGTAATCAATTCACCCCTCCACTTT.

V and J are TRBV5-8 and TRBJ1-5; D uncertain. V was pared by 3 bases and J by 5 bases, with 6 bases between. The CDR3 contains 12 residues. Per germline, CDR1 SGHTS and CDR2 YDEGEE. CDR3 in DNA: TGTGCCAGCAGCTGGCCCGATCAGCCCCAGCATTTT. This encodes CASSWPDQPQHF.

This chain links TRBV19 with TRBJ1-3; tentatively, D is TRBD1 (6 bases). Germline V gene lookup returns CDR1 LNHDA and CDR2 SQIVND (reference sequence). This CDR3 has 14 residues. V was pared by 6 bases and J by 6 bases, with 15 bases between. Written as DNA, the CDR3 is TGTGCCAGTAGGTTACAGGGCCGGGAAAACACCATATATTTT. Translation: CASRLQGRENTIYF.

This clone was observed once. CDR3 sequence: CASSRTLRGTGELFF. CDR3 sequence (DNA): TGTGCCAGCAGCCGGACCCTTCGGGGCACCGGGGAGCTGTTTTTT. The rearrangement uses TRBV6-2 or TRBV6-3 and TRBJ2-2, with D perhaps TRBD2 (5 bases). The CDR3 extends over 15 amino acids. In germline, CDR1 is MNHEY, CDR2 SVGEGT. V was cut by 6 bases and J by 4 bases, with 15 bases left in between.

This clone appeared once. The chain links TRBV6-6 to TRBJ1-4, with D hard to call. Germline-derived CDR1 and CDR2 are MNHNY and SVGAGI (reference sequence). This CDR3 has 12 residues. Trimming took 6 bases from V and 8 from J, leaving 10 bases between them. The CDR3 DNA sequence: TGTGCCAGCAGGTCGGGAGGAGAAAAACTGTTTTTT. Residues: CASRSGGEKLFF.

The chain employs TRBV7-2 and TRBJ2-5, with TRBD1 matching over 8 bases. Germline assignment: CDR1 SGHTA and CDR2 FQGNSA. After removal of 2 bases from V and 2 bases from J, the junction contained 7 bases not matched to a gene. The CDR3 runs 16 residues. As DNA, the CDR3 is TGTGCCAGCAGCTTACCATCCGGGACAGGACAAGAGACCCAGTACTTC. Amino acid sequence: CASSLPSGTGQETQYF.

The gene calls are TRBV6-6 and TRBJ2-7; 9 bases are shared with TRBD2. The germline CDR1 and CDR2 sequences are MNHNY and SVGAGI (reference sequence). V shed 8 bases and J 2 bases; nucleotides not matched to a gene: 10. This CDR3 has 15 residues. The CDR3 bases are TGTGCCAGCCAAAGCCCCGGGACTAGCCCCTACGAGCAGTACTTC. The encoded protein is CASQSPGTSPYEQYF.

The J gene is TRBJ2-7, the V gene TRBV14, with a tentative D call TRBD2 (7 bases). V dropped 1 base and J dropped 6 bases, with 19 bases sitting between them. The CDR3 contains 16 residues. Germline CDR1 is SGHDN and CDR2 is FVKESK. The CDR3 protein is CASSQVWGGPAGEQYF. CDR3 coding DNA: TGTGCCAGCAGCCAAGTCTGGGGGGGGCCAGCCGGCGAGCAGTACTTC.

The chain carries TRBV6-2 or TRBV6-3 and TRBJ1-5, with D unclear. The V and J ends lost 5 bases and 5 bases respectively, with 13 bases between them. The CDR3 is 14 amino acids. CDR1 and CDR2 (germline): MNHEY, SVGEGT. The CDR3 nucleotides read TGTGCCAGCAGTCTGGGAGTTGGGGATCAGCCCCAGCATTTT. The encoded protein is CASSLGVGDQPQHF.

A few counts support this clone. The chain is built from TRBV29-1 and TRBJ1-1; D not resolved. The CDR3 is 11 residues long. Germline CDR1 reads SQVTM; CDR2 reads ANQGSEA. V was shortened by 4 bases and J by 7 bases, with 10 bases between the two germline ends. For the CDR3, the DNA is TGCAGCGTTGTGCCGGGAGATGAAGCTTTCTTT. Translation gives CSVVPGDEAFF.

V is TRBV23-1 and J is TRBJ2-7; TRBD1 matches at 7 bases. TRBV23-1 counts as an open reading frame of uncertain function. The V and J ends lost 0 bases and 4 bases, in that order; junction bases with no gene match: 9. The CDR3 covers 16 residues. The CDR3 loop is CASSQSSNRGRYEQYF. CDR3 coding DNA: TGCGCCAGCAGTCAATCTAGTAACAGGGGAAGATACGAGCAGTACTTC.

The V gene is TRBV7-6, the J gene TRBJ2-5; TRBD1 agrees at 8 bases. Unmatched junction bases numbered 7, after V lost 5 bases and J lost 2 bases. CDR3 size: 15 residues. Germline values: CDR1 SGHVS, CDR2 FNYEAQ. CDR3: CASSRGTGPQETQYF. DNA of the CDR3: TGTGCCAGCAGCCGAGGGACAGGACCGCAAGAGACCCAGTACTTC. The full variable domain, rest sourced from reference TRBV7-6 and TRBJ2-5, is GAGVSQSPRYKVTKRGQDVALRCDPISGHVSLYWYRQALGQGPEFLTYFNYEAQQDKSGLPNDRFSAERPEGSISTLTIQRTEQRDSAMYRCASSRGTGPQETQYFGPGTRLLVL.

The gene calls are TRBV6-6 and TRBJ2-2; maybe TRBD2 (6 bases). Trimming removed 5 bases from V and 4 bases from J, with 20 bases in between. Germline CDR1 and CDR2: MNHNY and SVGAGI (reference sequence). The CDR3 is 17 amino acids. CDR3 coding DNA: TGTGCCAGCAGTCAAATGTGGCGGCCCGGGAGCACCGGGGAGCTGTTTTTT. Translating it yields CASSQMWRPGSTGELFF.

This sequence joins TRBV10-2 and TRBJ2-7, with D maybe TRBD1 (5 bases). Germline-derived CDR1 and CDR2 are WSHSY and SAAADI. The V end lost 0 bases, the J end lost 4 bases, and 7 bases lay between the germline ends. This CDR3 region has 13 residues. This CDR3 reads CASSESRQYEQYF. For the CDR3, the DNA is TGCGCCAGCAGTGAGTCTCGACAGTACGAGCAGTACTTC.

The chain combines TRBV27 with TRBJ1-5, with D uncertain. Trimming took 0 bases from V and 4 from J, leaving 7 bases between them. CDR1 and CDR2 from the germline V gene are MNHEY and SMNVEV (reference sequence). This CDR3 contains 14 residues. CDR3 DNA sequence: TGTGCCAGCAGTTTATCGTACGGGAATCAGCCCCAGCATTTT. Its protein is CASSLSYGNQPQHF.

J is TRBJ2-7 and V is TRBV5-1, with 12 bases lining up with TRBD2. V lost 4 bases and J lost 6; bases outside the gene matches: 8. CDR3 size: 15 residues. Germline V gene sequence: CDR1 SGHRS, CDR2 YFSETQ. The CDR3 DNA sequence: TGCGCCAGCAGCCTTCCGGGACTAGCGGGTATCGAGCAGTACTTC. Translated: CASSLPGLAGIEQYF.

This clone has just a few counts. The chain carries TRBV5-6 and TRBJ1-6; TRBD1 matches at 10 bases. Germline values: CDR1 SGHDT, CDR2 YYEEEE. The CDR3 spans 17 residues. Trimming at V came to 4 bases and at J to 8 bases, leaving 12 bases not matched to a gene. The CDR3 DNA sequence: TGTGCCAGCAGCCTCTGGGTGGGACAGGGGTTCGATTCACCCCTCCACTTT. Encoded protein: CASSLWVGQGFDSPLHF.

The V and J genes are TRBV6-5 and TRBJ1-1; D is undetermined. This CDR3 contains 15 residues. Trimming took off 6 bases at V and 4 bases at J, with 18 bases between the two ends. Per the germline V gene, CDR1 is MNHEY and CDR2 is SVGAGI. The DNA for the CDR3 is TGTGCCAGCAGAGACTATTCCCTCAGTCCCACTGAAGCTTTCTTT. The encoded protein is CASRDYSLSPTEAFF.

This chain connects TRBV4-2 to TRBJ2-3, with 7 bases lining up with TRBD2. CDR3 length: 17 amino acids. Losses at the gene ends were 1 base for V and 6 bases for J; bases not matched to a gene: 13. Germline V gives CDR1 LGHNA, CDR2 YNFKEQ. The CDR3 protein is CASSQVSTGGEGDTQYF. The CDR3 DNA reads TGTGCCAGCAGCCAAGTTTCTACGGGAGGAGAAGGGGATACGCAGTATTTT.

This chain joins TRBV5-1 and TRBJ2-3; maybe TRBD2 (5 bases). This CDR3 comprises 15 residues. CDR1 is SGHRS and CDR2 is YFSETQ in the germline V gene. The V end lost 0 bases, the J end lost 6 bases, and 14 bases lay between the germline ends. In DNA, the CDR3 is TGCGCCAGCAGCTTGGATCGTCGGGAAATCGATACGCAGTATTTT. Its translation: CASSLDRREIDTQYF.

The CDR3 nucleotides are TGCGCCAGCAAAAAGGTAGCGGGAAGCTCCTACAATGAGCAGTTCTTC. Its translation: CASKKVAGSSYNEQFF. This rearrangement joins TRBV5-1 to TRBJ2-1, with 8 bases that match TRBD2. This CDR3 is 16 amino acids long. In germline, CDR1 is SGHRS, CDR2 YFSETQ. The V gene end was trimmed by 6 bases and the J gene end by 0 bases; junction bases not matched to a gene: 8.

The chain joins TRBV19 to TRBJ2-1, with 9 bases lining up with TRBD1. Germline values: CDR1 LNHDA, CDR2 SQIVND (reference sequence). V dropped 5 bases and J dropped 7; count of bases not matched to a gene: 9. CDR3 length: 15 amino acids. The CDR3 here is CASSPGTGRNNEQFF. As DNA, the CDR3 is TGTGCCAGTAGTCCCGGGACAGGGCGTAATAATGAGCAGTTCTTC.

The chain uses TRBV5-5 and TRBJ2-3, with 7 bases fitting TRBD1. The germline V gene has CDR1 SGHKS and CDR2 YYEKEE (reference sequence). Trimming took 1 base from V and 4 from J; bases not matched to a gene: 3. CDR3 length: 14 amino acids. The CDR3 DNA reads as TGTGCCAGCAGCTTGTCAGGGGGTTCAGATACGCAGTATTTT. This translates into CASSLSGGSDTQYF.

This rearrangement joins TRBV20-1 to TRBJ1-1; D is unclear. This CDR3 contains 11 residues. Germline V lookup: CDR1 DFQATT, CDR2 SNEGSKA (reference sequence). Trimming pared 0 bases from V and 7 bases from J, leaving 6 bases between. This chain's CDR3 is CSARDQIEAFF. CDR3 nucleotide sequence: TGCAGTGCTAGAGATCAGATTGAAGCTTTCTTT.

Comment on this clone: The same CDR3 arises from other DNA sequences in this sample as well. The V call is TRBV7-2, the J call TRBJ1-1; no definite D call. V was trimmed by 2 bases and J by 1 base, leaving 8 bases between them. The CDR3 extends over 14 amino acids. CDR1 and CDR2 (germline): SGHTA, FQGNSA. The chain's CDR3 is CASSLMGPNTEAFF. DNA of the CDR3: TGTGCCAGCAGCTTAATGGGCCCGAACACTGAAGCTTTCTTT. The variable domain in full, with the rest retrieved from reference TRBV7-2 and TRBJ1-1, is GAGVSQSPSNKVTEKGKDVELRCDPISGHTALYWYRQSLGQGLEFLIYFQGNSAPDKSGLPSDRFSAERTGGSVSTLTIQRTQQEDSAVYLCASSLMGPNTEAFFGQGTRLTVV.